The rows below give T cell receptor beta chains drawn from one sample of a study of blood T cell repertoires in COVID-19. The repertoire was sequenced with immunoSEQ multiplex PCR; TCRdb's copy has only in-frame clones and lacks some. The data contain 230,000 or so clones, 65% to 85% of them singletons. Sequenced input: PBMCs or T cells enriched from blood (not recorded which). These receptor sequences come from a man aged 50-60 years who had recovered from COVID-19. The CDR3 runs from the conserved cysteine through the conserved F or W. The D gene is left open where the match is weak.

-,TRBV27,TRBJ2-7,TGTGCCAGCATAAGGGCGGGAGAGCAGTACTTC,CASIRAGEQYF
-,TRBV5-1,TRBJ1-6,TGCGCCAGCAGCTTATTTGACAGGAGCTCCTATAATTCACCCCTCCACTTT,CASSLFDRSSYNSPLHF
-,TRBV7-3,TRBJ1-1,TGTGCCAGCAGCTTATTTCCCGATCGGGACACTGAAGCTTTCTTT,CASSLFPDRDTEAFF
-,TRBV7-2,TRBJ2-2,TGTGCCAGCAGCTTAGTAGGGACACCGAGAAACACCGGGGAGCTGTTTTTT,CASSLVGTPRNTGELFF
-,TRBV21-1,TRBJ1-2,TGTGCCAGCAGCGGCCGGGACAGGGGTGCCTATGGCTACACCTTC,CASSGRDRGAYGYTF
TRBD2,TRBV5-1,TRBJ2-1,TGCGCCAGCAGGGGCGGGGGGGCCTTAATAAATGAGCAGTTCTTC,CASRGGGALINEQFF
-,TRBV7-3,TRBJ2-3,TGTGCCAGCAGCTTAGGGCTGGCAGATACGCAGTATTTT,CASSLGLADTQYF
-,TRBV6-5,TRBJ2-1,TGTGCCAGCAGTTACGTTAGCGGCGGCAACAATGAGCAGTTCTTC,CASSYVSGGNNEQFF
TRBD1,TRBV5-6,TRBJ1-2,TGTGCCAGCAGCTTCCGGACAGGGCCCTATATTGGCTACACCTTC,CASSFRTGPYIGYTF
-,TRBV5-5,TRBJ2-1,TGTGCCAGCAGCTTGGACACCGCCAATGAGCAGTTCTTC,CASSLDTANEQFF
-,TRBV9,TRBJ1-1,TGTGCCAGCAGCGTAGCGGAGGGAATTGGCACTGAAGCTTTCTTT,CASSVAEGIGTEAFF
-,TRBV7-2,TRBJ2-3,TGTGCCAGCAGCTTACGTTTGCCGGGGTCGGCAGATACGCAGTATTTT,CASSLRLPGSADTQYF
-,TRBV2,TRBJ1-1,TGTGCCAGCAGGCAGGACAGACACACTGAAGCTTTCTTT,CASRQDRHTEAFF
TRBD1,TRBV5-6,TRBJ2-7,TGTGCCAGCAGCTTGCCCCTCGGGACAGGGGACTACGAGCAGTACTTC,CASSLPLGTGDYEQYF
-,TRBV4-3,TRBJ1-4,TGCGCCAGCAGCCAAGTCGATATGGCAGATGAAGAAAAACTGTTTTTT,CASSQVDMADEEKLFF
-,TRBV7-9,TRBJ2-7,TGTGCCAGCAGTTCTAGCCTAGGGTTGCAGGGGGGTGGCTCCTACGAGCAGTACTTC,CASSSSLGLQGGGSYEQYF
-,TRBV2,TRBJ2-1,TGTGCCAGCAAACGGACAGACTTTCCAGGCAATGAGCAGTTCTTC,CASKRTDFPGNEQFF
TRBD2,TRBV5-1,TRBJ2-1,TGCGCCAGCAGCTCGAGCGGGGGATACAATGAGCAGTTCTTC,CASSSSGGYNEQFF
TRBD1,TRBV24-1,TRBJ2-3,TGTGCCACCGGGGACAGTAGCACAGATACGCAGTATTTT,CATGDSSTDTQYF
-,TRBV11-2,TRBJ1-3,TGTGCCAGCGCCCTGGCAGGTACCCTCTCTGGAAACACCATATATTTT,CASALAGTLSGNTIYF
TRBD1,TRBV5-5,TRBJ1-2,TGTGCCAGCAGCCCGTCCCAGGGGGCATCGTATGGCTACACCTTC,CASSPSQGASYGYTF
TRBD2,TRBV27,TRBJ2-2,TGTGCCAGCAGTTTAACCGGGGGGGCAGGGACCGGGGAGCTGTTTTTT,CASSLTGGAGTGELFF
-,TRBV7-9,TRBJ1-1,TGTGCCAGCAACTCTAAAAGGGGCACTGAAGCTTTCTTT,CASNSKRGTEAFF
TRBD1,TRBV9,TRBJ2-7,TGTGCCAGCAGCGTAGGTTCCGGGACAGTTTACGAGCAGTACTTC,CASSVGSGTVYEQYF
TRBD2,TRBV5-1,TRBJ2-3,TGCGCCAGCAGCCCTGGGACTACTCACACAGATACGCAGTATTTT,CASSPGTTHTDTQYF